The rows below give T cell receptor beta chains drawn from one sample of a study of graft-versus-host responses after intestinal transplantation. The assay was immunoSEQ multiplex PCR, and TCRdb's table has in-frame clones only and misses some. The data contain about 90,000 clones, around 90% of them singletons. Antigens for these TCRs are unknown. The material was unstimulated CD8+ T cells sorted from spleen or lymph node cells, obtained before intestinal transplant. The receptor set was obtained from a human donor who received an intestinal transplant. CDR3s include the opening cysteine and the closing phenylalanine or tryptophan. The D gene is left open where the match is weak. Size values are once, few and many counts, or a class for expanded clones, and some rows have none.

j_gene | v_gene | abundance | d_gene | CDR3nt | CDR3aa
TRBJ1-6 | TRBV18 | - | - | TGTGCCAGCTCACCACGGGCCCCCAATTCACCCCTCCACTTT | CASSPRAPNSPLHF
TRBJ2-5 | TRBV27 | - | - | TGTGCCAGCAGCCCTTCAGGGGAACAGACCCAGTACTTC | CASSPSGEQTQYF
TRBJ2-3 | TRBV19 | - | TRBD2 | TGTGCCAGTAGCCAGAGACTAGCGGGACAACCCACAGATACGCAGTATTTT | CASSQRLAGQPTDTQYF
TRBJ2-1 | TRBV9 | - | - | TGTGCCAGCAGCGTAGTCGGCGGGATGGGGGATGAGCAGTTCTTC | CASSVVGGMGDEQFF
TRBJ2-1 | TRBV19 | - | - | TGTGCCAGTAGTATTAACGGGATAGGCAATGAGCAGTTCTTC | CASSINGIGNEQFF
TRBJ2-1 | TRBV19 | - | - | TGTGCCAGTAGTAATACCCCCACAGGTTACAATGAGCAGTTCTTC | CASSNTPTGYNEQFF
TRBJ1-2 | TRBV28 | - | - | TGTGCCAGCAGTTTATATTCCCCCGAGGGTGGCTACACCTTC | CASSLYSPEGGYTF
TRBJ2-1 | TRBV19 | - | - | TGTGCCAGTAGTATGGGCCTAGGGGGGGCCGCCTACAATGAGCAGTTCTTC | CASSMGLGGAAYNEQFF
TRBJ1-5 | TRBV30 | - | - | TGTGCCTGGAGTGAGGGAGGGTCACAGCCCCAGCATTTT | CAWSEGGSQPQHF
TRBJ2-3 | TRBV11-2 | - | TRBD2 | TGTGCCAGCAGCTTAGACCCGACTAGCGGGAGAACGCAGTATTTT | CASSLDPTSGRTQYF
TRBJ2-1 | TRBV7-9 | once | - | TGTGCCAGCAGCCCGAGGGTCAATGAGCAGTTCTTC | CASSPRVNEQFF
TRBJ2-1 | TRBV9 | once | - | TGTGCCAGCAGCGTAGGACTATCAGTTGAGCAGTTCTTC | CASSVGLSVEQFF
TRBJ1-1 | TRBV5-1 | - | - | TGCGCCTCTTTACAGGGCACTGAAGCTTTCTTT | CASLQGTEAFF
TRBJ1-3 | TRBV19 | - | - | TGTGCCAGTAGTTCTCTCTTCTCTGGAAACACCATATATTTT | CASSSLFSGNTIYF
TRBJ2-2 | TRBV27 | - | - | TGTGCCAGCAGTTTCCCCGGAGGGTCATCTACCGGGGAGCTGTTTTTT | CASSFPGGSSTGELFF
TRBJ1-2 | TRBV4-1 | once | - | TGCGCCAGCAGCCAAGACCTGGGAGGAGGCTATGGCTACACCTTC | CASSQDLGGGYGYTF
TRBJ2-3 | TRBV30 | - | TRBD1 | TGTGCCTGGAACAGGGGGCGCACAGATACGCAGTATTTT | CAWNRGRTDTQYF
TRBJ2-1 | TRBV6-5 | - | TRBD1 | TGTGCCAGCAGTTACGGGACAGGGTTAGTTGGGGATGAGCAGTTCTTC | CASSYGTGLVGDEQFF
TRBJ2-2 | TRBV10-3 | - | - | TGTGCCATCAGTGACGTTAGCGCCACCGGGGAGCTGTTTTTT | CAISDVSATGELFF
TRBJ2-1 | TRBV7-9 | - | TRBD2 | TGTGCCAGCATCGAAGAAGACGGACTAGCTAGCTATGAGCAGTTCTTC | CASIEEDGLASYEQFF
TRBJ1-1 | TRBV5-1 | - | TRBD1 | TGCGCCAGCAGCTTGGCCCGACAGGGGGTCACTGAAGCTTTCTTT | CASSLARQGVTEAFF
TRBJ2-1 | TRBV27 | - | TRBD1 | TGTGCCAGCAGTTCCCCCGCAGGGGGCAATGAGCAGTTCTTC | CASSSPAGGNEQFF
TRBJ2-1 | TRBV4-1 | - | TRBD2 | TGCGCCAGCAGCCAAGGGCTAGCGGGGGGCCCCTTCAATGAGCAGTTCTTC | CASSQGLAGGPFNEQFF
TRBJ2-2 | TRBV5-6 | - | - | TGTGCCAGCAGCTTAGGGGCAATCGGGGAGCTGTTTTTT | CASSLGAIGELFF
TRBJ2-5 | TRBV19 | - | TRBD2 | TGTGCCAGTAGTATTGAGGGACTAGCGGGAGAGACCCAGTACTTC | CASSIEGLAGETQYF